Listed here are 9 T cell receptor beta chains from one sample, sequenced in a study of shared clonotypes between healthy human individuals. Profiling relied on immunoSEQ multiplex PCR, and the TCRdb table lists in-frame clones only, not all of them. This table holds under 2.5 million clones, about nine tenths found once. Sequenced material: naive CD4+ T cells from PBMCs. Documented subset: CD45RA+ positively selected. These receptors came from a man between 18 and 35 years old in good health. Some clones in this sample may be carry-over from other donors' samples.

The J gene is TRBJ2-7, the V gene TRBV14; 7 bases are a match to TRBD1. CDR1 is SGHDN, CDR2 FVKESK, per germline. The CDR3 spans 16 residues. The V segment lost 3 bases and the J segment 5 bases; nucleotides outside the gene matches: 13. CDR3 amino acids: CASSQQLRDSGHEQYF. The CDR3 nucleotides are TGTGCCAGCAGCCAGCAGCTAAGGGACAGTGGGCACGAGCAGTACTTC.

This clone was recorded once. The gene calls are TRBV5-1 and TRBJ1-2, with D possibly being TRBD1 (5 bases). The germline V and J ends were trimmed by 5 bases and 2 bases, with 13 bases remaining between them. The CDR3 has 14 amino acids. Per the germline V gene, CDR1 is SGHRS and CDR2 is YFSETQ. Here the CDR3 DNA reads TGCGCCAGCAGGGAAGGCGACAGAAACTATGGCTACACCTTC. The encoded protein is CASREGDRNYGYTF.

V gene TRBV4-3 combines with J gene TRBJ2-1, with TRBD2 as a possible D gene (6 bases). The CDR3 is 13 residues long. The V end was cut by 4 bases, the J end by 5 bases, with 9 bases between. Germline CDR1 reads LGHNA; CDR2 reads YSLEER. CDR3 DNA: TGCGCCAGCAGCCTGGGACTTAACAATGAGCAGTTCTTC. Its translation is CASSLGLNNEQFF.

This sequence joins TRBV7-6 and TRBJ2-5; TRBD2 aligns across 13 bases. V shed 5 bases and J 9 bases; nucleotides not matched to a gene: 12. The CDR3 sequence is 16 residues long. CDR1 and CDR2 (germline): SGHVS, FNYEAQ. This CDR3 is CASSTRLAGGRGAQYF. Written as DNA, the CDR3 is TGTGCCAGCAGCACCCGACTAGCGGGAGGCCGGGGGGCCCAGTACTTC. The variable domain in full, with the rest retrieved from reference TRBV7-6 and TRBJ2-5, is GAGVSQSPRYKVTKRGQDVALRCDPISGHVSLYWYRQALGQGPEFLTYFNYEAQQDKSGLPNDRFSAERPEGSISTLTIQRTEQRDSAMYRCASSTRLAGGRGAQYFGPGTRLLVL.

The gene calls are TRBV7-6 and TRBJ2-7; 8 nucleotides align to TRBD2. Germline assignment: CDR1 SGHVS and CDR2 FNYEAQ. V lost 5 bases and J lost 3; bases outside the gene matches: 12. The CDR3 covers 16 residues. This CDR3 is CASSPRAGALHYEQYF. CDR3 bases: TGTGCCAGCAGCCCAAGAGCGGGGGCCCTCCACTACGAGCAGTACTTC.

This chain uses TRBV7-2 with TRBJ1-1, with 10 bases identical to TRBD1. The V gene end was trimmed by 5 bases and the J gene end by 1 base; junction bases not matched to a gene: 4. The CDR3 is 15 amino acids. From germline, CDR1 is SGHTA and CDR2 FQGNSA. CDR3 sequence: CASSPRTGGNTEAFF. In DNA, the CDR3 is TGTGCCAGCAGCCCCCGGACAGGGGGGAACACTGAAGCTTTCTTT.

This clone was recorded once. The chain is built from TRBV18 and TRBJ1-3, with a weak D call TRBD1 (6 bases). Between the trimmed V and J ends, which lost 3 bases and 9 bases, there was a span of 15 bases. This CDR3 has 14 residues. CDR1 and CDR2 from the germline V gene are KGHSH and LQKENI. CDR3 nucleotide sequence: TGTGCCAGCTCACCCACTACTCAGGGGATCACCATATATTTT. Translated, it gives CASSPTTQGITIYF.

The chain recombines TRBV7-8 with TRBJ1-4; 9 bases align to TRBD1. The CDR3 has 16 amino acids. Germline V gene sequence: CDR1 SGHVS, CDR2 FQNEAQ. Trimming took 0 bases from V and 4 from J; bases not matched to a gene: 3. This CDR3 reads CASSLAQGQGNEKLFF. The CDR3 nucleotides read TGTGCCAGCAGCTTAGCGCAGGGACAGGGTAATGAAAAACTGTTTTTT.

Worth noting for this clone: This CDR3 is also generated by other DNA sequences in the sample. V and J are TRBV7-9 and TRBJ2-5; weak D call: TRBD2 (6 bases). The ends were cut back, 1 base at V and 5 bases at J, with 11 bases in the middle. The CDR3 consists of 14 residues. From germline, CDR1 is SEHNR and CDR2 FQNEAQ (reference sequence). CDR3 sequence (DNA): TGTGCCAGCAGCTTAGTTGGCAGCGGGGAGACCCAGTACTTC. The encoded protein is CASSLVGSGETQYF.